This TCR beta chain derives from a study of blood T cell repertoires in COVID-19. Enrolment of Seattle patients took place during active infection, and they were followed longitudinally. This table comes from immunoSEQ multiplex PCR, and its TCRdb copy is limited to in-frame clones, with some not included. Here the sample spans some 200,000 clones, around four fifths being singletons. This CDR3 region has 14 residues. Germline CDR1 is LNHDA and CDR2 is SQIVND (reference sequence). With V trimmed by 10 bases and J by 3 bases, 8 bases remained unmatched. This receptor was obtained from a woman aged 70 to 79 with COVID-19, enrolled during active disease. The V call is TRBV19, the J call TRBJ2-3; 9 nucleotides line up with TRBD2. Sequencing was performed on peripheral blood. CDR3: CATTTSGRTDTQYF. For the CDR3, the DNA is TGTGCCACTACGACTAGCGGAAGAACAGATACGCAGTATTTT. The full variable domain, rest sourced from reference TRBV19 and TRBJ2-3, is DGGITQSPKYLFRKEGQNVTLSCEQNLNHDAMYWYRQDPGQGLRLIYYSQIVNDFQKGDIAEGYSVSREKKESFPLTVTSAQKNPTAFYLCATTTSGRTDTQYFGPGTRLTVL.